This entry describes one T cell receptor beta chain. Its binding antigen is unknown. Base quality data are lacking; no much larger clone is found one base away. In the prospective study, participants were about 18 to 100 years old, resided in about two dozen geographic areas of the United States, and were enrolled through a virtual design. In the prospective study, cohorts were assigned on the basis of participant-reported clinical history obtained from a screening survey and a study questionnaire. Exposed participants had been in contact with someone with a PCR-confirmed or clinician-diagnosed COVID-19 case within 2 weeks of study entry. In the prospective study, whole blood, serum and a nasopharyngeal or oropharyngeal swab were collected from each participant by mobile phlebotomists. Participants in the prospective study had the option to provide additional blood draws and questionnaires over a roughly two-month period. Prospective study blood samples were shipped either frozen or at room temperature before DNA extraction.

This sample is drawn from a study of blood T cell repertoires in COVID-19 (dated by TCRdb to between 2020 and 2021). Describing the broader study: Samples from collaborators originated in the United States, Italy and Spain and spanned both the acute and convalescent phases of COVID-19. The material from the prospective study consisted of cDNA or gDNA derived from T cells, B-cell-depleted T cells, or PBMCs. Deeply sampled blood TCRbeta repertoires from subjects exposed to, actively infected with, or recovered from COVID-19 were included in the dataset. A freely available public database, intended as a resource for researchers studying the immune response to SARS-CoV-2, is where the repertoires were released. The samples were drawn from the first 160 participants of the ongoing ImmuneRACE study and from 950 to 1,500 subjects provided by 6 global collaborators. Sample metadata almost always included a de-identified subject ID, COVID-19 status, age in years and sex. Where HLA class I and class II types were available, the types were taken from metadata supplied by the sample provider, not from assay-based typing. The paper as a whole reports these results and caveats: The amount of clinical and demographic metadata varied by source and participant and was provided uncurated.

The immunoSEQ Assay, a bias-controlled multiplex PCR, was used to amplify TCRbeta CDR3 regions from genomic DNA. The authors' analysis ran thus. Nucleated cell counts per sample were estimated from amplification of reference gene primers within the assay. To quantify the absolute abundance of each unique TCRbeta CDR3 rearrangement, sequence reads were collapsed and filtered. Productive Simpson clonality was computed per sample as the square root of Simpson's diversity index over productive rearrangements. This is the immuneACCESS table as TCRdb keeps it, with only in-frame sequences that have V and J called. A part of the clones is gone; compared with another copy, unresolved V genes explain less than half, and the rest is unexplained. V, J and clone size are taken as reported in that table, and D and trimming were inferred from the DNA itself. This sample comprises roughly 280,000 clones, around 93% of them detected only once. The ten largest clonotypes hold approximately 2.7% of the sample.

Inclusive of the bounding cysteine and phenylalanine, the CDR3 is 14 residues long. Only the CDR3 part of the read is kept: 42 bases, read in frame from the first base. CDR1 and CDR2 were assigned from the germline V gene (reference sequence) as MNHEY and SMNVEV. V lost 2 bases and J lost 6 bases; the stretch between them is 13 bases long. The chain employs TRBV27 and TRBJ2-5; matching of 5 bases hints at TRBD1 as the D gene. The source is a man between 40 and 49 years old who had been exposed to COVID-19. The sequenced sample consisted of PBMCs or T cells enriched from blood (not recorded which). The CDR3 protein sequence reads: CASSLIRGGQTQYF. The base sequence is TGTGCCAGCAGTTTAATTAGGGGTGGACAGACCCAGTACTTC.